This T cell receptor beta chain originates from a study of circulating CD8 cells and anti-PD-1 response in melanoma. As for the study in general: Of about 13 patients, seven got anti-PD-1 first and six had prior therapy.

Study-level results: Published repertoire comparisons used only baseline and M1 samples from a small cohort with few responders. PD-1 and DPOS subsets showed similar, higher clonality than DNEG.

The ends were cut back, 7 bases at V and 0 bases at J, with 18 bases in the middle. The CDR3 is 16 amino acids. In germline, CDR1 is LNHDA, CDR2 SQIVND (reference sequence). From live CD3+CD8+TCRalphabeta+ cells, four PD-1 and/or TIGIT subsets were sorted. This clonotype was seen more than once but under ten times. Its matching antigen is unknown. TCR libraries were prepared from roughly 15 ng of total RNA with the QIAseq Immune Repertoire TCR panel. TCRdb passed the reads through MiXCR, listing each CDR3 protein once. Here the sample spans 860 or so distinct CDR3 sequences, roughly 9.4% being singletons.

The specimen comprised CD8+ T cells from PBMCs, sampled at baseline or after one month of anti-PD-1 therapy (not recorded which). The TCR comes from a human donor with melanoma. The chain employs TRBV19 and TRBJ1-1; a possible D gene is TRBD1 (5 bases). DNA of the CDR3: TGTGCCAGTAAGACCGGGACGGGGGAATTGAACACTGAAGCTTTCTTT. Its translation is CASKTGTGELNTEAFF.